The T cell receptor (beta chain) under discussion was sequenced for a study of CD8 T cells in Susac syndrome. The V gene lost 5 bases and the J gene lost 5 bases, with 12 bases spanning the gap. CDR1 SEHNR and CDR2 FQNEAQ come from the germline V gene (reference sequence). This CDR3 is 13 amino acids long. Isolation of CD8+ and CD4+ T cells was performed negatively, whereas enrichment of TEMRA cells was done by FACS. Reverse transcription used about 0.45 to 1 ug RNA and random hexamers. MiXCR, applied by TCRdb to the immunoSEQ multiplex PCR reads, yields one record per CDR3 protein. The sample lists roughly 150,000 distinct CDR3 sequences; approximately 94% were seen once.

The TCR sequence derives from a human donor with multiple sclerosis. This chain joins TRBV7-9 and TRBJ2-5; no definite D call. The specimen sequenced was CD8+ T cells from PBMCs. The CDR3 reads CASSIRRWETQYF. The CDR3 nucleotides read TGTGCCAGCAGCATCAGACGTTGGGAGACCCAGTACTTC. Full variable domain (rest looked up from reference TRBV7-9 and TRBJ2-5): DTGVSQNPRHKITKRGQNVTFRCDPISEHNRLYWYRQTLGQGPEFLTYFQNEAQLEKSRLLSDRFSAERPKGSFSTLEIQRTEQGDSAMYLCASSIRRWETQYFGPGTRLLVL.